The rows below give T cell receptor beta chains drawn from one sample of a study of OX40 agonist ivuxolimab in advanced cancers. The data were produced by immunoSEQ multiplex PCR, yet TCRdb's version contains in-frame clones alone and is incomplete. The data contain 30,000 to 40,000 clones, around 80% of them singletons. Specimen: CD4+ or CD8+ T cells sorted from blood, collected in a trial of the OX40 agonist ivuxolimab. All receptors come from an adult with an advanced solid tumor such as melanoma, head and neck, liver or kidney cancer. Each CDR3 is given with its conserved first and last residue. The D gene is left open where the match is weak. The size of a clone is reported for some rows only, either as once, few or many, or as a class for expanded clones.

d_call,clone_size,j_call,v_call,cdr3_aa,cdr3_nt
-,-,TRBJ2-7,TRBV5-1,CASSSTVQKGEQYF,TGCGCCAGCAGCTCGACGGTCCAGAAAGGCGAGCAGTACTTC
-,-,TRBJ1-3,TRBV9,CASSAGTSGNTIYF,TGTGCCAGCAGTGCCGGGACCTCTGGAAACACCATATATTTT
-,-,TRBJ1-2,TRBV11-1,CASSLDRHGYTF,TGTGCCAGCAGCTTAGATAGGCATGGCTACACCTTC
-,-,TRBJ2-1,TRBV6-1,CASRKFGDEQFF,TGTGCCAGCAGAAAGTTTGGCGATGAGCAGTTCTTC
TRBD1,-,TRBJ1-5,TRBV5-1,CASRRDSGANQPQHF,TGCGCCAGCAGACGGGACAGCGGGGCCAATCAGCCCCAGCATTTT
TRBD1,-,TRBJ2-7,TRBV7-2,CASRVTTGDSYEQYF,TGTGCCAGCAGGGTAACGACAGGGGACTCCTACGAGCAGTACTTC
-,-,TRBJ1-4,TRBV19,CASSISPWGAGEKLFF,TGTGCCAGTAGTATTTCCCCATGGGGGGCTGGGGAAAAACTGTTTTTT
TRBD1,-,TRBJ2-3,TRBV10-1,CASSEGRGRNTQYF,TGCGCCAGCAGTGAAGGCAGGGGGCGAAATACGCAGTATTTT
-,few,TRBJ2-7,TRBV11-1,CASSYDSNSYEQYF,TGTGCCAGCAGTTACGACAGCAACTCCTACGAGCAGTACTTC
-,-,TRBJ2-7,TRBV11-2,CASSLLAGSISYEQYF,TGTGCCAGCAGCTTACTGGCGGGCTCGATATCATACGAGCAGTACTTC
TRBD2,few,TRBJ2-3,TRBV6-4,CASSDGAGETDTQYF,TGTGCCAGCAGTGACGGGGCGGGGGAGACAGATACGCAGTATTTT
TRBD1,-,TRBJ2-5,TRBV28,CASSLQGRETQYF,TGTGCCAGCAGCCTACAGGGGCGGGAGACCCAGTACTTC
TRBD2,-,TRBJ2-1,TRBV19,CATAREGRSSYNEQFF,TGTGCCACCGCCCGGGAGGGGAGGAGCTCCTACAATGAGCAGTTCTTC
-,once,TRBJ1-6,TRBV6-5,CASRRGSNNSPLHF,TGTGCCAGCAGAAGAGGGAGTAATAATTCACCCCTCCACTTT
-,-,TRBJ2-4,TRBV10-2,CASKGGENIQYF,TGCGCCAGCAAGGGGGGGGAAAACATTCAGTACTTC
-,-,TRBJ2-7,TRBV19,CASSIGAGGPYEQYF,TGTGCCAGTAGTATAGGGGCAGGAGGGCCCTACGAGCAGTACTTC
-,-,TRBJ2-5,TRBV18,CASSSQGRSETQYF,TGTGCCAGCTCATCTCAGGGGAGAAGTGAGACCCAGTACTTC
TRBD1,-,TRBJ2-1,TRBV30,CAWRKGDRDYNEQFF,TGTGCCTGGAGGAAAGGGGACAGGGACTACAATGAGCAGTTCTTC
-,once,TRBJ1-1,TRBV10-3,CATRVEGTEAFF,TGTGCCACCCGCGTTGAGGGTACTGAAGCTTTCTTT
TRBD2,-,TRBJ2-3,TRBV7-9,CASSLGVSGGTDTQYF,TGTGCCAGCAGCTTAGGAGTTAGCGGGGGCACAGATACGCAGTATTTT
-,once,TRBJ2-7,TRBV7-2,CASSPDSPYEQYF,TGTGCCAGCAGCCCGGACAGTCCCTACGAGCAGTACTTC
-,once,TRBJ1-5,TRBV15,CVTTQGNQPQHF,TGTGTCACCACCCAGGGCAATCAGCCCCAGCATTTT
TRBD1,-,TRBJ2-2,TRBV5-1,CASSIDRDNTGELFF,TGCGCCAGCAGCATAGACAGGGATAACACCGGGGAGCTGTTTTTT
-,-,TRBJ2-7,TRBV7-9,CASSLVLGSEQYF,TGTGCCAGCAGCTTAGTTCTGGGGAGCGAGCAGTACTTC
TRBD1,-,TRBJ1-1,TRBV18,CASSPRSLQGSGYTEAFF,TGTGCCAGCTCACCACGCTCCTTACAGGGGAGCGGTTACACTGAAGCTTTCTTT
TRBD1,-,TRBJ2-5,TRBV5-1,CASSPGTAQETQYF,TGCGCCAGCAGCCCAGGGACAGCCCAAGAGACCCAGTACTTC
TRBD1,-,TRBJ2-2,TRBV5-4,CASSLGRTGGPNAGELFF,TGTGCCAGCAGCTTGGGTCGGACAGGGGGCCCCAACGCCGGGGAGCTGTTTTTT
-,once,TRBJ1-1,TRBV19,CASRHPGTVNTEAFF,TGTGCCAGTAGACATCCTGGGACGGTAAACACTGAAGCTTTCTTT
-,medium-sized,TRBJ2-5,TRBV5-5,CASSLGLIEETQYF,TGTGCCAGCAGCTTAGGGTTGATCGAAGAGACCCAGTACTTC
TRBD2,-,TRBJ2-3,TRBV28,CASSGWGVAGLGQYF,TGTGCCAGCAGTGGGTGGGGAGTAGCGGGGTTAGGGCAGTATTTT
TRBD2,-,TRBJ2-3,TRBV5-4,CASSFGGEGDTQYF,TGTGCCAGCAGCTTTGGAGGGGAGGGAGATACGCAGTATTTT
-,-,TRBJ2-3,TRBV5-5,CASSKAGQTVDTQYF,TGTGCCAGCAGCAAAGCGGGACAGACGGTGGATACGCAGTATTTT
-,-,TRBJ2-7,TRBV19,CASSANTGARYEQYF,TGTGCCAGTAGTGCAAACACGGGGGCGCGGTACGAGCAGTACTTC
-,-,TRBJ1-3,TRBV6-5,CASSYTWGDGNTIYF,TGTGCCAGCAGTTACACCTGGGGGGACGGAAACACCATATATTTT
TRBD1,once,TRBJ2-7,TRBV4-2,CASSHGRDRGDEQYF,TGTGCCAGCAGCCATGGGAGGGACAGGGGCGACGAGCAGTACTTC
-,-,TRBJ2-1,TRBV18,CASSPPAPYNEQFF,TGTGCCAGCTCACCACCGGCGCCCTACAATGAGCAGTTCTTC
TRBD1,-,TRBJ1-2,TRBV28,CASSSGQGANYGYTF,TGTGCCAGCAGTTCTGGACAGGGAGCTAACTATGGCTACACCTTC
-,-,TRBJ1-3,TRBV10-1,CASSESGRGSGNTIYF,TGCGCCAGCAGTGAGTCGGGTCGGGGCTCTGGAAACACCATATATTTT
-,few,TRBJ1-5,TRBV6-6,CASSYSDPREPQHF,TGTGCCAGCAGTTATTCCGACCCTCGGGAGCCCCAGCATTTT
TRBD1,-,TRBJ2-2,TRBV5-1,CASSVGTGGSHTGELFF,TGCGCCAGCAGCGTAGGGACAGGGGGCTCACACACCGGGGAGCTGTTTTTT
-,few,TRBJ2-5,TRBV6-1,CASSERAILQETQYF,TGTGCCAGCAGTGAGAGGGCAATCCTTCAAGAGACCCAGTACTTC
-,once,TRBJ1-5,TRBV30,CAWGYSNQPQHF,TGTGCCTGGGGGTATAGCAATCAGCCCCAGCATTTT
TRBD2,-,TRBJ2-2,TRBV11-1,CASSWTRGAGELFF,TGTGCCAGCAGCTGGACTAGAGGGGCCGGGGAGCTGTTTTTT
TRBD2,-,TRBJ2-3,TRBV15,CATGAGLEISDTQYF,TGTGCCACTGGGGCGGGACTAGAGATCTCAGATACGCAGTATTTT
-,few,TRBJ1-2,TRBV10-3,CATRPGGRANYGYTF,TGTGCCACCCGACCTGGGGGGAGGGCTAACTATGGCTACACCTTC
-,-,TRBJ2-3,TRBV6-6,CASSLPGALGDTQYF,TGTGCCAGCAGTTTGCCGGGGGCCCTAGGAGATACGCAGTATTTT
TRBD1,-,TRBJ1-1,TRBV9,CASSSDAGGRFF,TGTGCCAGCAGCTCAGACGCAGGGGGCCGCTTCTTT